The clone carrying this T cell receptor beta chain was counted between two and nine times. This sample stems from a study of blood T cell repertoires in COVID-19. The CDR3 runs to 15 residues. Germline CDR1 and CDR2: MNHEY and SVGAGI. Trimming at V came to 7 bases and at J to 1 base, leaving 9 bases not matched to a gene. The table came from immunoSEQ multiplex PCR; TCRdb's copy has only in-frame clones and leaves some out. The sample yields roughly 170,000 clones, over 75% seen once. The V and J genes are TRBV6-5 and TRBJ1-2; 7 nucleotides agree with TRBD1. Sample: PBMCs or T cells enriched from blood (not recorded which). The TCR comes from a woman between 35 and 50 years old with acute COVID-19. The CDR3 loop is CASKGQAAFNYGYTF. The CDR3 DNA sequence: TGTGCCAGCAAAGGACAGGCTGCATTTAACTATGGCTACACCTTC.